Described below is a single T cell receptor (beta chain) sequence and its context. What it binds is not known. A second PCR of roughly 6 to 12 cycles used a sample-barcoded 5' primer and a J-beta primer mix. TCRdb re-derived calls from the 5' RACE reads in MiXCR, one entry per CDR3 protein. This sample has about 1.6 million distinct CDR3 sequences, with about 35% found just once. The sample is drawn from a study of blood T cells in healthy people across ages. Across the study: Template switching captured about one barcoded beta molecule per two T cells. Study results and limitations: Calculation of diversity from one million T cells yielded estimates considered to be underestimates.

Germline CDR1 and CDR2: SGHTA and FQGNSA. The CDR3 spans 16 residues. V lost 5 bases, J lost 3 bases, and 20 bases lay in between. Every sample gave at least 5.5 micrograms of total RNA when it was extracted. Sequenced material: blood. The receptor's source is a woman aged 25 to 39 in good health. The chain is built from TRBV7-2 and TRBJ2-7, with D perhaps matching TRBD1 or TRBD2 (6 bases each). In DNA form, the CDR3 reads TGTGCCAGCAGCCGCCCCCGAGGAGGGGGGCACTACGAGCAGTACTTC. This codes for CASSRPRGGGHYEQYF. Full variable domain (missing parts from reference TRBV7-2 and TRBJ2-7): GAGVSQSPSNKVTEKGKDVELRCDPISGHTALYWYRQSLGQGLEFLIYFQGNSAPDKSGLPSDRFSAERTGGSVSTLTIQRTQQEDSAVYLCASSRPRGGGHYEQYFGPGTRLTVT.